The clone carrying this T cell receptor (beta chain) was found a few times. A single record per CDR3 protein comes from TCRdb applying MiXCR to the 5' RACE reads. This table has 45,000 to 75,000 distinct CDR3 sequences, around 6% appearing once. This sample was included in a study of early T cells in non-severe SARS-CoV-2 infection. Germline trimming cut 6 bases from V and 6 bases from J; bases unmatched to any gene: 8. Per the germline V gene, CDR1 is SGHTA and CDR2 is FQGNSA. The CDR3 covers 15 residues. Sequencing was done on a sample of whole blood. The TCR comes from an adult who was a healthcare worker with PCR-confirmed SARS-CoV-2 infection or an uninfected control (not recorded which). This chain joins TRBV7-2 and TRBJ2-3; 11 bases line up with TRBD2. This chain's CDR3 is CASSSHSGGADTQYF. The CDR3 DNA sequence: TGTGCCAGCAGTTCCCATAGCGGGGGGGCCGATACGCAGTATTTT.